This TCR beta chain was sequenced for a study of OX40 agonist ivuxolimab in advanced cancers. The germline gives CDR1 SGHRS, CDR2 YFSETQ. V was clipped by 4 bases and J by 2 bases; unmatched bases: 12. The CDR3 runs 19 residues. Systemic immunosuppression or a history of autoimmune disease excluded patients. Profiling relied on immunoSEQ multiplex PCR, and the TCRdb table lists in-frame clones only, not all of them. In the table there are about 49,000 clones, 88% of which are singletons. This chain links TRBV5-1 with TRBJ2-5, with 15 bases fitting TRBD2. The sequence came from an adult with an advanced solid tumor such as melanoma, head and neck, liver or kidney cancer. The sample here was CD4+ or CD8+ T cells sorted from blood, taken in a trial of the OX40 agonist ivuxolimab. CDR3 bases: TGCGCCAGCAGCCGGGGACTAGCGGGAGGAACCGCGCCACAAGAGACCCAGTACTTC. As protein: CASSRGLAGGTAPQETQYF. The full variable domain, rest sourced from reference TRBV5-1 and TRBJ2-5, is KAGVTQTPRYLIKTRGQQVTLSCSPISGHRSVSWYQQTPGQGLQFLFEYFSETQRNKGNFPGRFSGRQFSNSRSEMNVSTLELGDSALYLCASSRGLAGGTAPQETQYFGPGTRLLVL.